This T cell receptor (beta chain) derives from a study of cytomegalovirus exposure and HLA in healthy donors. Study results and limitations: When a later analysis was performed, an Asian-associated ancestry cluster reportedly had fewer N-insertions than the approximately 600-donor mean. The analysis excluded some indistinguishable V segments, including TRBV6-2 and TRBV6-3.

The CDR3 is 16 amino acids. V shed 4 bases, J shed 1 base, and the junction held 6 bases outside the gene matches. The germline V gene has CDR1 SGHNT and CDR2 YYREEE (reference sequence). PCR amplification relied on 60 Vbeta primers (plus 13 Jbeta primers). Per the authors' pipeline: A later analysis counted about 80 million unique TCR beta chains, around 12 million shared. Assay: immunoSEQ multiplex PCR; the TCRdb copy retains only in-frame clones and omits some. For V, J and clone size, that table is used; D and trimming come from the DNA. The sample shows 120,000 or so clones, over 60% of them seen only once. Donors in the study were healthy people who gave bone marrow. On this clone itself: Its antigen is still unknown.

The origin of this receptor is a female donor in good health and CMV-seronegative. The chain uses TRBV5-4 and TRBJ2-1, with 9 positions matching TRBD1. Sample: PBMCs. CDR3 protein: CASSPSGQGSYNEQFF. The CDR3 DNA follows: TGTGCCAGCAGCCCCTCGGGACAGGGATCCTACAATGAGCAGTTCTTC.